The 18 T cell receptor beta chains below come from one sample, sequenced in a study of metastatic and nonmetastatic thyroid tumors. TCRdb reprocessed the PCR reads using MiXCR. The table includes 84,000 or so clones, 7.5% to 9% detected once. Patients were all untreated before their thyroid surgery. The sequenced sample consisted of blood. These receptors all come from a female donor with papillary thyroid cancer or a benign thyroid nodule (not recorded which). Some clones in this sample may be carry-over from other donors' samples.

This clone qualifies as large. The chain's CDR3 is CASSSAAGGANVLTF. The CDR3 bases are TGTGCCAGCAGTTCTGCGGCAGGTGGGGCCAACGTCCTGACTTTC. This chain uses TRBV6-1 with TRBJ2-6; no clear D gene. The germline gives CDR1 MNHNS, CDR2 SASEGT. CDR3 size: 15 residues. Trimming removed 5 bases at V and 3 bases at J, with 11 bases between.

Notes on this clone: A much larger clone lies one base from this, so it may be a read error. Different DNA sequences within this sample yield the same CDR3. V is TRBV5-6 and J is TRBJ1-4; 7 nucleotides match TRBD1. The CDR3 has 15 amino acids. Germline V lookup: CDR1 SGHDT, CDR2 YYEEEE. The CDR3 sequence: CASSLRGQSNEKLFF. Written as DNA, the CDR3 is TGCGCCAGCAGCCTCCGGGGACAGAGTAATGAAAAACTGTTTTTT.

V usage is TRBV29-1 and J usage is TRBJ2-1, with a weak D call TRBD1 (6 bases). CDR1 and CDR2 (germline): SQVTM, ANQGSEA. V was cut by 7 bases and J by 3 bases, with 16 bases left in between. This CDR3 region has 14 residues. DNA of the CDR3: TGCAGCGCCCAAGACAGGATCGGCTACAATGAGCAGTTCTTC. Its protein is CSAQDRIGYNEQFF.

This clone was observed at least ten times. J is TRBJ1-2 and V is TRBV9; maybe TRBD1 (5 bases). There are 13 residues in the CDR3. CDR1 is SGDLS, CDR2 YYNGEE, per germline. V dropped 8 bases and J dropped 3 bases, with 14 bases sitting between them. Here the CDR3 reads CARTGPLDYGYTF. CDR3 nucleotides: TGTGCCAGAACGGGGCCCCTAGACTATGGCTACACCTTC. Drawing the rest from reference TRBV9 and TRBJ1-2, the complete variable domain is DSGVTQTPKHLITATGQRVTLRCSPRSGDLSVYWYQQSLDQGLQFLIQYYNGEERAKGNILERFSAQQFPDLHSELNLSSLELGDSALYFCARTGPLDYGYTFGSGTRLTVV.

This clone was seen at least ten times. CDR3 DNA: TGTGCCAGCACTCCGACGGACAGGGGAGGTTCTAGCGGGGAGCTGTTTTTT. Its protein is CASTPTDRGGSSGELFF. The V gene is TRBV11-2, the J gene TRBJ2-2, with TRBD1 matching over 9 bases. CDR3 length equals 17 residues. The germline gives CDR1 SGHAT, CDR2 FQNNGV. V lost 7 bases, J lost 7 bases, and 16 bases stayed unmatched. The whole variable domain, filled in from reference TRBV11-2 and TRBJ2-2, reads EAGVAQSPRYKIIEKRQSVAFWCNPISGHATLYWYQQILGQGPKLLIQFQNNGVVDDSQLPKDRFSAERLKGVDSTLKIQPAKLEDSAVYLCASTPTDRGGSSGELFFGEGSRLTVL.

The chain couples TRBV7-6 to TRBJ2-2; 9 bases match TRBD2. Trimming at V came to 2 bases and at J to 7 bases, leaving 11 bases not matched to a gene. This CDR3 is built from 17 residues. CDR1 SGHVS and CDR2 FNYEAQ come from the germline V gene. As DNA, the CDR3 is TGTGCCAGCAGCTTAATGAGTAGCGGGAGTCTTGGCGGGGAGCTGTTTTTT. It codes for CASSLMSSGSLGGELFF.

This clone was seen many times. The chain employs TRBV2 and TRBJ2-1, with a possible D match to TRBD2 (5 bases). Per germline, CDR1 SNHLY and CDR2 FYNNEI. V was shortened by 7 bases and J by 8 bases, with 21 bases between the two germline ends. The CDR3 sequence is 15 residues long. CDR3 amino acids: CASISRTGFDDEQFF. The CDR3 bases are TGTGCCAGCATTTCGAGGACTGGCTTTGATGATGAGCAGTTCTTC.

This clone occurred many times. The J gene is TRBJ2-6, the V gene TRBV6-5; 8 bases are a match to TRBD1. In germline, CDR1 is MNHEY, CDR2 SVGAGI. This CDR3 spans 18 amino acids. V lost 2 bases to trimming and J lost 0 bases; unmatched junction nucleotides: 6. This CDR3 reads CASSYTRGRDSGANVLTF. The CDR3 DNA follows: TGTGCCAGCAGTTACACCAGGGGGCGCGACTCTGGGGCCAACGTCCTGACTTTC.

This clone was detected many times. The V gene is TRBV6-1, the J gene TRBJ2-5, with D possibly being TRBD2 (6 bases). From germline, CDR1 is MNHNS and CDR2 SASEGT. V was trimmed by 1 base and J by 3 bases, leaving 6 bases between them. The CDR3 has 13 amino acids. The CDR3 spells CASSEGGEETQYF. DNA for the CDR3: TGTGCCAGCAGTGAAGGGGGGGAAGAGACCCAGTACTTC.

This clone was observed many times. The same CDR3 also results from other DNA sequences found in this sample. The J gene is TRBJ1-1, the V gene TRBV9, with TRBD1 identical over 7 bases. The length of the CDR3 is 17 residues. Germline V gene sequence: CDR1 SGDLS, CDR2 YYNGEE. J lost 2 bases, V lost 4 bases, and 14 bases had no gene match. The CDR3 reads CASSPRGSLLGNTEAFF. In nucleotides, the CDR3 is TGTGCCAGCAGCCCCAGGGGGTCCCTTCTGGGAAACACTGAAGCTTTCTTT.

This clone was seen many times. This rearrangement joins TRBV18 to TRBJ2-3, with 7 bases matching TRBD2. J was trimmed by 1 base and V by 5 bases; bases with no gene match: 0. Germline-derived CDR1 and CDR2 are KGHSH and LQKENI. CDR3 length: 13 amino acids. CDR3 coding DNA: TGTGCCAGCTCAGGGGGGGGCACAGATACGCAGTATTTT. Translating it yields CASSGGGTDTQYF.

This clone was recorded a few times. A much more abundant neighbour one base away suggests this may be a read error. Other DNA sequences from this sample encode an identical CDR3 as well. In nucleotides, the CDR3 is TGTGCCACGGGGCCCGGTGCTGGTGAGCAGTTCTTC. Residues: CATGPGAGEQFF. The chain links TRBV10-3 to TRBJ2-1, with D possibly being TRBD1 or TRBD2 (5 bases each). The CDR3 is 12 residues long. Germline V CDR1 and CDR2: ENHRY, SYGVKD. V lost 10 bases, J lost 9 bases, and 16 bases lay in between.

This clone was detected a few times. V gene TRBV7-9 combines with J gene TRBJ1-2; no reliable D call. CDR3 length equals 12 residues. Trimming took 6 bases from V and 6 from J, leaving 11 bases between them. Germline CDR1 and CDR2: SEHNR and FQNEAQ (reference sequence). CDR3 loop: CASRRTADGYTF. The CDR3 region has the DNA TGTGCCAGCAGACGGACGGCCGATGGCTACACCTTC.

This chain joins TRBV29-1 and TRBJ2-7; TRBD1 agrees at 8 bases. The CDR3 length is 16 residues. Germline CDR1 reads SQVTM; CDR2 reads ANQGSEA. The junction had 15 bases not matched to a gene; V was cut back by 5 bases and J by 3 bases. The CDR3: CSVISPDRDFIYEQYF. The DNA for the CDR3 is TGCAGCGTTATTTCCCCGGACAGGGACTTTATCTACGAGCAGTACTTC.

In its sample, this clone was seen many times. The V gene is TRBV3-1, the J gene TRBJ2-3; 11 bases are shared with TRBD2. Germline V lookup: CDR1 LGHDT, CDR2 YNNKEL (reference sequence). J gave up 4 bases and V 4 bases, and 4 bases lay outside the gene matches. This CDR3 is built from 15 residues. The DNA of the CDR3 is TGTGCCAGCAGCCTAGGGACTAGCGGACCAGATACGCAGTATTTT. This sequence encodes CASSLGTSGPDTQYF.

This chain uses TRBV7-6 with TRBJ2-5; D gene unclear. The germline gives CDR1 SGHVS, CDR2 FNYEAQ. The CDR3 loop spans 18 amino acids. V gave up 2 bases and J gave up 5 bases, with 24 bases separating them. The CDR3 sequence: CASSLSVSRSRALETQYF. The CDR3 DNA sequence: TGTGCCAGCAGCTTATCTGTGTCGAGGTCTAGAGCGTTGGAGACCCAGTACTTC.

This clone was seen repeatedly, ten times or more. This specimen includes other DNA sequences encoding the same CDR3. The CDR3 DNA is TGTGCCAGCAGTGACGGGACTAACACAGATACGCAGTATTTT. Translation gives CASSDGTNTDTQYF. The genes are TRBV6-4 and TRBJ2-3, with 7 nucleotides matching TRBD2. The CDR3 totals 14 residues. Trimming took 2 bases from V and 2 from J; bases not matched to a gene: 1. Germline values: CDR1 MRHNA, CDR2 SNTAGT.

V usage is TRBV6-1 and J usage is TRBJ1-2, with 7 bases fitting TRBD1. Germline values: CDR1 MNHNS, CDR2 SASEGT. This CDR3 is 12 amino acids long. J gave up 8 bases and V 7 bases, and 7 bases lay outside the gene matches. CDR3 DNA sequence: TGTGCCAGCACCCAGGGGGATCACGGCTACACCTTC. It is translated as CASTQGDHGYTF.